The entry below gives a single TCR beta chain sequence along with its context. The antigen is undetermined. Study outcomes and limitations: The TCR gene usage of tumor memory CD4+ T cells clustered together with blood and lymph node memory CD4+ cells and with lymph node naive CD4+ cells. Larger-cohort validation covered only one TCR beta V-J rearrangement. Greatest tumor Treg TCR overlap was with tumor naive CD4+ cells.

After constant-region reverse-primer amplification, full-length variable regions underwent semi-nested PCR with Nested Universal Primer A. One entry per CDR3 protein results from TCRdb running MiXCR on the 5' RACE reads. The repertoire holds about 55,000 distinct CDR3 sequences, with around 21% as singletons. Germline CDR1 is KGHDR and CDR2 is SFDVKD. This CDR3 is built from 15 residues. V was shortened by 7 bases and J by 2 bases, with 15 bases between the two germline ends. Tregs were sorted as CD4+CD25+CD127-/low cells. The chain combines TRBV24-1 with TRBJ2-3; possible D gene TRBD1, 7 bases. The sample comprised tumor-infiltrating Tregs sorted from the breast tumor. The TCR originated in a female donor with breast cancer. The CDR3 reads CATSNRRGHTDTQYF. DNA for the CDR3: TGTGCCACCAGCAACAGGAGGGGGCACACAGATACGCAGTATTTT.